This T cell receptor beta chain was sequenced in a study of T cells in Graves' hyperthyroidism and ophthalmopathy. Study-wide results and caveats: The authors' 13 V-J model separated ophthalmopathy from stable hyperthyroidism.

Uncontrolled infection, other autoimmune disease, pregnancy or lactation led to exclusion. Fresh peripheral blood, approximately 9.7 ml, was the source of the PBMCs. Amplification yielded TCR beta CDR3 regions, with RNA transcripts as the source. HTBI primers were used for first-round RT-PCR of the TCR CDR3. Each CDR3 protein gets one entry after TCRdb re-called the multiplex PCR reads with MiXCR. The sample holds 400,000 to 550,000 distinct CDR3 sequences; roughly 25% are singletons and the top ten take approximately 11%. The CDR3 is made up of 14 amino acids. The junction had 10 bases not matched to a gene; V was cut back by 2 bases and J by 7 bases. Per the germline V gene, CDR1 is DFQATT and CDR2 is SNEGSKA (reference sequence). This clonotype has at least ten counts. Its antigen remains unknown.

This chain uses TRBV20-1 with TRBJ2-7; 8 nucleotides match TRBD1. The sequenced material came from blood. This sequence originates from a woman in her twenties or thirties with Graves' ophthalmopathy. CDR3 bases: TGCAGTGCTAGATTAACAGGGGGTTCGGGTGAGCAGTACTTC. Translating it yields CSARLTGGSGEQYF.